The clone carrying this T cell receptor (beta chain) was picked up many times. As yet, its antigen is unknown. CDR1 and CDR2 (germline): SGHTA, FQGNSA. The ends were cut back, 1 base at V and 1 base at J, with 16 bases in the middle. The CDR3 runs 17 residues. The sample belongs to a study of T-cell memory formation after mild COVID-19. Broader study findings: Contracting CD4+ clones lay largely in CM and EM, with CD8+ ones residing in EMRA.

TCRdb called the 5' RACE reads again in MiXCR, with one record for every CDR3 protein. The data show roughly 310,000 distinct CDR3 sequences, more than 15% seen once. Sequenced: PBMCs or a T cell subset sorted from them (not recorded which). The source is a man younger than 35 who had mild COVID-19 (a few samples of this study predate the infection). Cell type and time point are not known. The genes are TRBV7-2 and TRBJ2-5; TRBD2 might be the D (6 bases). CDR3 in amino acids: CASSLVRGVGGQETQYF. The DNA for the CDR3 is TGTGCCAGCAGCTTAGTCAGAGGGGTCGGGGGCCAAGAGACCCAGTACTTC.